The 32 T cell receptor beta chains below all came from one sample that was sequenced in a study of T-cell memory formation after mild COVID-19. MiXCR, applied by TCRdb to the 5' RACE reads, yields one record per CDR3 protein. Among about 180,000 distinct CDR3 sequences listed, roughly 16% were seen once. Source material: PBMCs or a T cell subset sorted from them (not recorded which). Receptors originate from an adult woman who had mild COVID-19 (a few samples of this study predate the infection). Cell type and time point are not known.

The V and J genes are TRBV7-8 and TRBJ2-4, with 8 bases lining up with TRBD1. The CDR3 has 16 amino acids. Germline V gives CDR1 SGHVS, CDR2 FQNEAQ. Trimming took 1 base from V and 5 from J; bases not matched to a gene: 7. CDR3 protein: CASSLVPQGAENIQYF. DNA for the CDR3: TGTGCCAGCAGCTTAGTCCCCCAGGGGGCGGAAAACATTCAGTACTTC. Using reference TRBV7-8 and TRBJ2-4 for the parts outside the CDR3, the full variable domain is GAGVSQSPRYKVAKRGQDVALRCDPISGHVSLFWYQQALGQGPEFLTYFQNEAQLDKSGLPSDRFFAERPEGSVSTLKIQRTQQEDSAVYLCASSLVPQGAENIQYFGAGTRLSVL.

The chain links TRBV5-5 to TRBJ2-5; D is tentatively TRBD1 or TRBD2 (5 bases each). CDR1 and CDR2 (germline): SGHKS, YYEKEE (reference sequence). The V and J ends lost 3 bases and 1 base respectively, with 10 bases between them. The CDR3 has 14 amino acids. In DNA form, the CDR3 reads TGTGCCAGCAGCTGGCCGGGACCCCAAGAGACCCAGTACTTC. It is translated as CASSWPGPQETQYF. The complete variable domain, with remaining parts taken from reference TRBV5-5 and TRBJ2-5, reads DAGVTQSPTHLIKTRGQQVTLRCSPISGHKSVSWYQQVLGQGPQFIFQYYEKEERGRGNFPDRFSARQFPNYSSELNVNALLLGDSALYLCASSWPGPQETQYFGPGTRLLVL.

The chain carries TRBV12-3 or TRBV12-4 and TRBJ2-1; 8 bases are shared with TRBD2. The CDR3 runs 15 residues. V was pared by 3 bases and J by 6 bases, with 7 bases of the junction left unmatched. CDR3 nucleotides: TGTGCCAGCAGTTTGGTGGGACTAGGCGTCAATGAGCAGTTCTTC. Its translation is CASSLVGLGVNEQFF.

This clonotype was observed a few times. This rearrangement joins TRBV30 to TRBJ2-1; 11 bases fit TRBD1. CDR1 and CDR2 (germline): GTSNPN, SVGIG (reference sequence). The CDR3 loop spans 14 amino acids. V lost 6 bases, J lost 9 bases, and 10 bases stayed unmatched. CDR3: CACQADRGLGEQFF. The CDR3 DNA reads TGTGCCTGCCAAGCGGACAGGGGGCTAGGTGAGCAGTTCTTC.

This clonotype was picked up a small number of times. DNA for the CDR3: TGCGCCAGCAGCCAAGACCTTCGGGACAGGCAAAGGGACTATGGCTACACCTTC. Translation gives CASSQDLRDRQRDYGYTF. The rearrangement links TRBV4-3 to TRBJ1-2; 8 positions match TRBD1. Trimming at V came to 0 bases and at J to 3 bases, leaving 12 bases not matched to a gene. The CDR3 is 18 residues long. Germline loops: CDR1 LGHNA, CDR2 YSLEER.

This chain joins TRBV5-1 and TRBJ2-5, with D possibly being TRBD1 or TRBD2 (5 bases each). This CDR3 region has 13 residues. The V end was cut by 4 bases, the J end by 2 bases, with 9 bases between. Germline loops: CDR1 SGHRS, CDR2 YFSETQ. The CDR3 DNA is TGCGCCAGCAGCAAGGGACCACAAGAGACCCAGTACTTC. Its protein is CASSKGPQETQYF.

The sample holds many counts of this clonotype. The chain couples TRBV12-3 or TRBV12-4 to TRBJ2-3; TRBD2 matches at 9 bases. Unmatched junction bases numbered 6, after V lost 3 bases and J lost 2 bases. The CDR3 is 16 residues long. CDR3 sequence: CASSLTSGQTTDTQYF. CDR3 bases: TGTGCCAGCAGTTTGACTAGCGGACAGACCACAGATACGCAGTATTTT.

V and J are TRBV20-1 and TRBJ2-7; no definite D call. The CDR3 loop spans 12 amino acids. Germline V gene data show CDR1 as DFQATT and CDR2 as SNEGSKA (reference sequence). The V and J ends lost 0 bases and 5 bases respectively, with 8 bases between them. The CDR3 DNA reads as TGCAGTGCTAGAGACGGCCTAGACGAGCAGTACTTC. This gives the protein CSARDGLDEQYF.

The chain recombines TRBV5-6 with TRBJ2-2; 7 bases match TRBD2. Per the germline V gene, CDR1 is SGHDT and CDR2 is YYEEEE. The J segment lost 3 bases and the V segment lost 1 base, leaving 3 bases of the junction unmatched. This CDR3 region has 15 residues. Written as DNA, the CDR3 is TGTGCCAGCAGCTTGTCCGGGAGGTACACCGGGGAGCTGTTTTTT. This sequence encodes CASSLSGRYTGELFF.

The chain combines TRBV12-3 or TRBV12-4 with TRBJ2-3; no clear D. The ends were cut back, 2 bases at V and 4 bases at J, with 7 bases in the middle. The CDR3 covers 13 residues. In nucleotides, the CDR3 is TGTGCCAGCAGTTTATCTTTGGCAGATACGCAGTATTTT. Its protein is CASSLSLADTQYF.

A few counts support this clonotype. The J gene is TRBJ2-5, the V gene TRBV12-3 or TRBV12-4, with 7 bases fitting TRBD2. The V and J ends lost 3 bases and 5 bases, in that order; junction bases with no gene match: 15. This CDR3 is 17 amino acids long. The CDR3 loop reads CASSFGLGGGTTETQYF. In DNA, the CDR3 is TGTGCCAGCAGTTTCGGGCTTGGGGGGGGGACGACGGAGACCCAGTACTTC.

The sample holds a few counts of this clonotype. This chain links TRBV7-9 with TRBJ2-1; 11 bases align to TRBD2. V shed 0 bases and J 2 bases; nucleotides not matched to a gene: 9. This CDR3 has 19 amino acids. Per germline, CDR1 SEHNR and CDR2 FQNEAQ (reference sequence). The CDR3 loop reads CASSLAHLSGLAAYNEQFF. In DNA form, the CDR3 reads TGTGCCAGCAGCTTAGCGCATTTATCGGGACTAGCGGCCTACAATGAGCAGTTCTTC.

This clonotype has a handful of counts. The chain links TRBV24-1 to TRBJ2-2; 8 positions match TRBD1. This CDR3 comprises 14 residues. Germline CDR1 is KGHDR and CDR2 is SFDVKD. J gave up 3 bases and V 8 bases, and 4 bases lay outside the gene matches. CDR3 sequence reads: CATKTGVDTGELFF. The DNA of the CDR3 is TGTGCCACCAAGACAGGGGTTGACACCGGGGAGCTGTTTTTT.

This clonotype was found a few times. The chain joins TRBV11-2 to TRBJ2-5; D not certain. CDR1 is SGHAT, CDR2 FQNNGV, per germline. V lost 0 bases and J lost 6, with 17 bases in between. This CDR3 spans 16 amino acids. The CDR3 region has the DNA TGTGCCAGCAGCTTAGATTTGGGCGGTTTCGGAAAGACCCAGTACTTC. Translating it yields CASSLDLGGFGKTQYF.

This clonotype was seen a few times. Sequence at one end of the junction differs from germline and may be a read error. This sequence joins TRBV7-2 and TRBJ2-3; D unresolved. The CDR3 extends over 14 amino acids. The germline V gene encodes CDR1 SGHTA and CDR2 FQGNSA. In DNA form, the CDR3 reads TGTCCCAGCAGCTTTCGATTCCTCGCAGATACGCAGTATTTT. This gives the protein CPSSFRFLADTQYF. The whole variable domain, filled in from reference TRBV7-2 and TRBJ2-3, reads GAGVSQSPSNKVTEKGKDVELRCDPISGHTALYWYRQSLGQGLEFLIYFQGNSAPDKSGLPSDRFSAERTGGSVSTLTIQRTQQEDSAVYLCPSSFRFLADTQYFGPGTRLTVL.

The chain recombines TRBV5-8 with TRBJ2-7; TRBD2 is a possible D gene (6 bases). Trimming took off 0 bases at V and 3 bases at J, with 19 bases between the two ends. The CDR3 has 17 residues. The V gene's germline CDR1 is SGHTS and CDR2 YDEGEE. CDR3 amino acids: CASSLAYERAFYYEQYF. The CDR3 coding sequence is TGTGCCAGCAGCTTGGCCTATGAGCGGGCCTTTTACTACGAGCAGTACTTC.

The chain couples TRBV29-1 to TRBJ2-5, with 9 nucleotides matching TRBD1. Germline CDR1 SQVTM, CDR2 ANQGSEA. V shed 4 bases and J 2 bases; nucleotides not matched to a gene: 8. The CDR3 consists of 15 residues. The CDR3 loop reads CSVGPGQGLQETQYF. In nucleotides, the CDR3 is TGCAGCGTTGGACCGGGACAGGGTTTACAAGAGACCCAGTACTTC.

V gene TRBV5-5 combines with J gene TRBJ2-5; 9 bases are a match to TRBD2. The germline gives CDR1 SGHKS, CDR2 YYEKEE (reference sequence). The CDR3 runs 16 residues. Trimming took 6 bases from V and 1 from J; bases not matched to a gene: 10. The CDR3 region is CASTPHVAGVQETQYF. CDR3 nucleotides: TGTGCCAGCACCCCACATGTAGCGGGGGTCCAAGAGACCCAGTACTTC.

This clonotype was seen only a few times. V usage is TRBV12-3 or TRBV12-4 and J usage is TRBJ2-3; 10 bases match TRBD1. Trimming cost V 6 bases and J 1 base; bases outside gene matches: 4. The CDR3 consists of 15 residues. The CDR3 DNA reads as TGTGCCAGCAGCCGGGACAGGGGAGGCACAGATACGCAGTATTTT. As protein: CASSRDRGGTDTQYF.

The CDR3 protein is CSARQGQETQYF. DNA for the CDR3: TGCAGTGCTAGGCAGGGCCAAGAGACCCAGTACTTC. This chain joins TRBV20-1 and TRBJ2-5, with D possibly being TRBD1 (5 bases). Germline V CDR1 and CDR2: DFQATT, SNEGSKA (reference sequence). The CDR3 is made up of 12 amino acids. Between the trimmed V and J ends, which lost 3 bases and 1 base, there was a span of 6 bases.

This chain connects TRBV5-1 to TRBJ1-1, with D possibly being TRBD1 (6 bases). The V end was cut by 3 bases, the J end by 4 bases, with 13 bases between. Germline V gene sequence: CDR1 SGHRS, CDR2 YFSETQ. CDR3 size: 14 residues. CDR3 DNA sequence: TGCGCCAGCAGCTCTATCGGACAGTTCACTGAAGCTTTCTTT. Translated: CASSSIGQFTEAFF.

The sample holds a few counts of this clonotype. This chain uses TRBV29-1 with TRBJ2-1, with D possibly matching TRBD2 (5 bases). V was shortened by 5 bases and J by 0 bases, with 14 bases between the two germline ends. The CDR3 is made up of 15 amino acids. Germline-derived CDR1 and CDR2 are SQVTM and ANQGSEA. The CDR3 nucleotides are TGCAGCGTTTGGACTTCCTGGAGCTCCTACAATGAGCAGTTCTTC. Its translation is CSVWTSWSSYNEQFF.

This sequence joins TRBV9 and TRBJ1-2; D is perhaps TRBD1 (5 bases). The CDR3 totals 15 residues. The V gene's germline CDR1 is SGDLS and CDR2 YYNGEE. Trimming cost V 4 bases and J 0 bases, with 13 bases left between them. The chain's CDR3 is CASSLAGKSNYGYTF. Here the CDR3 DNA reads TGTGCCAGCAGCTTGGCAGGGAAGTCTAACTATGGCTACACCTTC.

This clonotype was found many times. The chain carries TRBV5-1 and TRBJ2-1; 11 bases are a match to TRBD1. V was clipped by 6 bases and J by 0 bases; unmatched bases: 11. The germline CDR1 and CDR2 sequences are SGHRS and YFSETQ. This CDR3 spans 18 amino acids. The CDR3 region has the DNA TGCGCCAGCACGGGGTGGACAGGGGGCGATAGCTCCTACAATGAGCAGTTCTTC. Translated, it gives CASTGWTGGDSSYNEQFF. The entire variable domain, with the rest obtained from reference TRBV5-1 and TRBJ2-1, is as follows: KAGVTQTPRYLIKTRGQQVTLSCSPISGHRSVSWYQQTPGQGLQFLFEYFSETQRNKGNFPGRFSGRQFSNSRSEMNVSTLELGDSALYLCASTGWTGGDSSYNEQFFGPGTRLTVL.

This clonotype was counted a few times. The chain recombines TRBV7-9 with TRBJ1-2; 9 bases line up with TRBD1. J gave up 7 bases and V 5 bases, and 14 bases lay outside the gene matches. In germline, CDR1 is SEHNR, CDR2 FQNEAQ (reference sequence). CDR3 size: 16 residues. DNA for the CDR3: TGTGCCAGCAGCCCAAGTCTCACAGGGGGCGCGGCTGGCTACACCTTC. This gives the protein CASSPSLTGGAAGYTF.

This chain uses TRBV7-2 with TRBJ1-2, with D possibly TRBD1 on 5 matching bases. V was clipped by 3 bases and J by 7 bases, with 12 bases between them. The CDR3 runs to 13 residues. Germline assignment: CDR1 SGHTA and CDR2 FQGNSA. The CDR3 sequence is CASSLGGTRGYTF. CDR3 sequence (DNA): TGTGCCAGCAGCTTGGGGGGGACGCGTGGCTACACCTTC.

Only a few counts were recorded for this clonotype. The V and J genes are TRBV5-1 and TRBJ2-3; 9 bases are shared with TRBD1. The CDR3 has 16 amino acids. Germline V lookup: CDR1 SGHRS, CDR2 YFSETQ. With V trimmed by 4 bases and J by 4 bases, 10 bases remained unmatched. The CDR3 bases are TGCGCCAGCAGCGTAAACCGGGACAGGGAGGCAGATACGCAGTATTTT. As protein: CASSVNRDREADTQYF.

The chain employs TRBV6-5 and TRBJ1-1; D gene ambiguous. In germline, CDR1 is MNHEY, CDR2 SVGAGI. The CDR3 loop spans 15 amino acids. V lost 6 bases and J 1 base, leaving 15 bases between the germline ends. The CDR3 sequence is CASSPELGENTEAFF. The CDR3 nucleotides read TGTGCCAGCAGCCCCGAGTTAGGAGAGAACACTGAAGCTTTCTTT.

V usage is TRBV19 and J usage is TRBJ2-3; perhaps TRBD2 as D (6 bases). CDR3 size: 14 residues. The V gene lost 7 bases and the J gene lost 3 bases, with 14 bases spanning the gap. The germline V gene encodes CDR1 LNHDA and CDR2 SQIVND (reference sequence). The CDR3 bases are TGTGCCAGTACCTTAGAGGGGAGGACAGATACGCAGTATTTT. Its protein product is CASTLEGRTDTQYF.

This clonotype has just a few counts. The chain carries TRBV12-3 or TRBV12-4 and TRBJ2-7; 7 positions match TRBD1. Germline trimming cut 6 bases from V and 4 bases from J; bases unmatched to any gene: 12. The CDR3 extends over 15 amino acids. CDR3 DNA: TGTGCCAGCAGGCCGGGACAGCAGGGCCTGTACGAGCAGTACTTC. As protein: CASRPGQQGLYEQYF.

The chain combines TRBV12-3 or TRBV12-4 with TRBJ2-6; unclear D gene. Trimming shortened V by 3 bases and J by 4 bases, and 10 bases separated the two germline ends. There are 15 residues in the CDR3. CDR3 loop: CASSFLGSGANVLTF. CDR3 nucleotide sequence: TGTGCCAGCAGTTTCCTAGGGTCGGGGGCCAACGTCCTGACTTTC.

The rearrangement links TRBV6-2 or TRBV6-3 to TRBJ2-5, with D possibly being TRBD2 (6 bases). From germline, CDR1 is MNHEY and CDR2 SVGEGT. CDR3 length equals 14 residues. The germline V and J ends were trimmed by 6 bases and 7 bases, with 18 bases remaining between them. The CDR3 DNA sequence: TGTGCCAGCAGACCCTCGGGACTCACGGGGACCCAGTACTTC. Translated: CASRPSGLTGTQYF.